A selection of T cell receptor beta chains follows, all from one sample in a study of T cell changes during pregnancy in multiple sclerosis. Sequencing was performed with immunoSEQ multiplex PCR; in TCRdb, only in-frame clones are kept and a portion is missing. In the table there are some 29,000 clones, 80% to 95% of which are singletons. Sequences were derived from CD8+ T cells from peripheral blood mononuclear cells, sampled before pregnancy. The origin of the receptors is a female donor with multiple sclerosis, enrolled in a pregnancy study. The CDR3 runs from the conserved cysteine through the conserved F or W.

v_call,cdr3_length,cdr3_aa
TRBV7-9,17,CASSFPTERKMNTEAFF
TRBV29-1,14,CSVELAGVEDTQYF
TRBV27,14,CASWEDLSYNEQFF
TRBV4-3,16,CASSQDEEATNEKLFF
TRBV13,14,CASSLGSRSYGYTF
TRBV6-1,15,CASGGTSGTPETQYF
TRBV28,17,CASSLPRLAGPTDTQYF
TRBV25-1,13,CASSESRSYEQYF
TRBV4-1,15,CASSQIAGGAGGYTF
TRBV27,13,CASSLTGSHEQYF
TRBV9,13,CASDQGQGYEQYF
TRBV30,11,CAWSREAEQYF
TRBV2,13,CASTARISYEQYF
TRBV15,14,CATRGRGANEKLFF
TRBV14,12,CASSQPEDTQYF
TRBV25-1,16,CASSELVLAGKDTQYF
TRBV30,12,CAWSDRRNTIYF
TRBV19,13,CASTDREAQPQHF
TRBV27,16,CASSSLLGGGPHRQYF
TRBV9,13,CASSGLSGNTIYF
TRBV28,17,CASSLYLAESIGDTQYF
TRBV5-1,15,CASSSPPQGQETQYF
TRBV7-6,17,CASRPTRGLAGGYEQYF
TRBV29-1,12,CSVPTAAGELFF
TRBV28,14,CASTGTGDADTQYF
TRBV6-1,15,CASRFTSGSSYEQYF
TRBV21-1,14,CASSGQTNTGELFF